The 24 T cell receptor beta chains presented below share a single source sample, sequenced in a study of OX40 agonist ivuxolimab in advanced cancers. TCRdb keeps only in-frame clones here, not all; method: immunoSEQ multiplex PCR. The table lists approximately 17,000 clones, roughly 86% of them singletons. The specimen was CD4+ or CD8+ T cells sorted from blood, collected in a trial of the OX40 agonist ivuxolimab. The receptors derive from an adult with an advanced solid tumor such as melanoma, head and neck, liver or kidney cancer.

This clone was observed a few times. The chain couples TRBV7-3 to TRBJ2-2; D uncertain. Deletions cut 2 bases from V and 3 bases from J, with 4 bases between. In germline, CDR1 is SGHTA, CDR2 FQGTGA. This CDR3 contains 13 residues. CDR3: CASSLGDTGELFF. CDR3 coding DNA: TGTGCCAGCAGCTTAGGGGACACCGGGGAGCTGTTTTTT.

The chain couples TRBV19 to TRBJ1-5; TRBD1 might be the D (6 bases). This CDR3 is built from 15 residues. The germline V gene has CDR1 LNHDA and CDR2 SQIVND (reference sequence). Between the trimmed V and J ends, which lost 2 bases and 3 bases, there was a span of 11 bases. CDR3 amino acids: CASSITGHLNQPQHF. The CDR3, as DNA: TGTGCCAGTAGTATAACGGGACACCTCAATCAGCCCCAGCATTTT. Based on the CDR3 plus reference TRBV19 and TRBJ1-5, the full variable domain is DGGITQSPKYLFRKEGQNVTLSCEQNLNHDAMYWYRQDPGQGLRLIYYSQIVNDFQKGDIAEGYSVSREKKESFPLTVTSAQKNPTAFYLCASSITGHLNQPQHFGDGTRLSIL.

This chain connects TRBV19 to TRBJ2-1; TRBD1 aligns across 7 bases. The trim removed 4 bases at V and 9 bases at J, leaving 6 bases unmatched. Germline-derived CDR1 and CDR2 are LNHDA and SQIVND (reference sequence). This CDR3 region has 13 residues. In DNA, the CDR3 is TGTGCCAGTAGTAAGACAGGGTTCGGTGAGCAGTTCTTC. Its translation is CASSKTGFGEQFF.

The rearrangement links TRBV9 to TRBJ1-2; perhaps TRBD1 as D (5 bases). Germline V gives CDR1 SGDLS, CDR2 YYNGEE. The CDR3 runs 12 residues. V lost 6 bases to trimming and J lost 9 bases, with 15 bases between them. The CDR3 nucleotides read TGTGCCAGCAACGCCGGGGCAGGGAGCTACACCTTC. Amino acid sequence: CASNAGAGSYTF.

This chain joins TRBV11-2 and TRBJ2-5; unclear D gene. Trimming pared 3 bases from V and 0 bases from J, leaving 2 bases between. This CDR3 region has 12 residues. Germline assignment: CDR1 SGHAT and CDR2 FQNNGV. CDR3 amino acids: CASSFYQETQYF. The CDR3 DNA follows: TGTGCCAGCAGCTTTTACCAAGAGACCCAGTACTTC.

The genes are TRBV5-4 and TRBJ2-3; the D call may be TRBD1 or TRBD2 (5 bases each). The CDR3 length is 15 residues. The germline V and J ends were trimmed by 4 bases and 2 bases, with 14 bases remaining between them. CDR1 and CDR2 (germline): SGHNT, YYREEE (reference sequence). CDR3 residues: CASSQMGDPTDTQYF. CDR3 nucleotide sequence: TGTGCCAGCAGCCAAATGGGGGACCCCACAGATACGCAGTATTTT.

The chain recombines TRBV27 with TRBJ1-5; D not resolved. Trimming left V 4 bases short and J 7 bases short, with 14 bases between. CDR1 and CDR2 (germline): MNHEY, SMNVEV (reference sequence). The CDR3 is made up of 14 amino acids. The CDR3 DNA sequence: TGTGCCAGCAGTTCGGACCGTTCTTTGCAGCCCCAGCATTTT. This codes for CASSSDRSLQPQHF.

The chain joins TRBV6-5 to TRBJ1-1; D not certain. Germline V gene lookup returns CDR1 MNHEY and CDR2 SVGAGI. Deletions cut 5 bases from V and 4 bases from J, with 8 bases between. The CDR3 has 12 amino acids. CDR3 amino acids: CASSSLGTEAFF. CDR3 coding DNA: TGTGCCAGCAGTAGTTTGGGCACTGAAGCTTTCTTT.

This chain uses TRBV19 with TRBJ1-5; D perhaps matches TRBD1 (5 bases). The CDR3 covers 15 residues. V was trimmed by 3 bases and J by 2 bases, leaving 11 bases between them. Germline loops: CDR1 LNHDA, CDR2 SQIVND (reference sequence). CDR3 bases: TGTGCCAGTAGTATGGCAGGGTTGGGCAATCAGCCCCAGCATTTT. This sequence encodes CASSMAGLGNQPQHF.

The CDR3 here is CASSILAGNYGYTF. Here the CDR3 DNA reads TGTGCCAGTAGTATACTGGCGGGGAACTATGGCTACACCTTC. The chain joins TRBV19 to TRBJ1-2; D not resolved. With 2 bases removed from V and 2 bases from J, the gap between germline ends came to 9 bases. The CDR3 spans 14 residues. Germline CDR1 reads LNHDA; CDR2 reads SQIVND (reference sequence).

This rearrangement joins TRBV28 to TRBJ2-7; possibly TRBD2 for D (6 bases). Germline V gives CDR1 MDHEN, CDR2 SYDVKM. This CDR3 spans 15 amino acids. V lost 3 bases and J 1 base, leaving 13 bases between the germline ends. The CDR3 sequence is CASSLGGPTSYEQYF. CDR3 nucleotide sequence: TGTGCCAGCAGTTTGGGGGGACCTACATCCTACGAGCAGTACTTC.

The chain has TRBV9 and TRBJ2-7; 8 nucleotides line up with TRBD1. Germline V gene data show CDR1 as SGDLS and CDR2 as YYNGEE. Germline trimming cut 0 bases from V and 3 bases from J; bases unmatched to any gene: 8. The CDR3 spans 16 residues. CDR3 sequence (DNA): TGTGCCAGCAGCGTAGAAGGGTGGACAGGGAACTACGAGCAGTACTTC. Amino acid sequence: CASSVEGWTGNYEQYF.

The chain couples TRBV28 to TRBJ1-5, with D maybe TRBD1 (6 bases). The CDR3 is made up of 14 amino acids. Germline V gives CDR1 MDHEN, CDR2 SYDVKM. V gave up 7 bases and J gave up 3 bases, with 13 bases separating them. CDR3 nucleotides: TGTGCCAGCAACCTAGGACAGATCAATCAGCCCCAGCATTTT. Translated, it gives CASNLGQINQPQHF.

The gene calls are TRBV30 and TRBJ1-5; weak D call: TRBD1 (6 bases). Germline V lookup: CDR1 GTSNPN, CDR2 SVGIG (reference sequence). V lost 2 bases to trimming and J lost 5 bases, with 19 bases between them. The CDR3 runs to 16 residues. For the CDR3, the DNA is TGTGCCTGGAGTTCAACAGGGTATCGCGCTGATCAGCCCCAGCATTTT. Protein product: CAWSSTGYRADQPQHF. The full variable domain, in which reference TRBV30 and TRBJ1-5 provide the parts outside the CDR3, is SQTIHQWPATLVQPVGSPLSLECTVEGTSNPNLYWYRQAAGRGLQLLFYSVGIGQISSEVPQNLSASRPQDRQFILSSKKLLLSDSGFYLCAWSSTGYRADQPQHFGDGTRLSIL.

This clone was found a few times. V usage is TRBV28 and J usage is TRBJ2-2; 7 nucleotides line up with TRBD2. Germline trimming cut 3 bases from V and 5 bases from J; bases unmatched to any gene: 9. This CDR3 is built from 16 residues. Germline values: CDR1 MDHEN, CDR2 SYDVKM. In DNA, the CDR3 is TGTGCCAGCAGTTTTATGGGGCGGCGGGAGACCGGGGAGCTGTTTTTT. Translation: CASSFMGRRETGELFF. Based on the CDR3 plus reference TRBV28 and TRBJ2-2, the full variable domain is DVKVTQSSRYLVKRTGEKVFLECVQDMDHENMFWYRQDPGLGLRLIYFSYDVKMKEKGDIPEGYSVSREKKERFSLILESASTNQTSMYLCASSFMGRRETGELFFGEGSRLTVL.

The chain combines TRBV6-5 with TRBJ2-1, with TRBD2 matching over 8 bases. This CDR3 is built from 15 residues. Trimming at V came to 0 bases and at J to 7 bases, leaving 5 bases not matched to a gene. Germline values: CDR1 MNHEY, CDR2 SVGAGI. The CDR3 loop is CASSYSGGANNEQFF. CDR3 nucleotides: TGTGCCAGCAGTTACTCCGGGGGGGCAAATAATGAGCAGTTCTTC.

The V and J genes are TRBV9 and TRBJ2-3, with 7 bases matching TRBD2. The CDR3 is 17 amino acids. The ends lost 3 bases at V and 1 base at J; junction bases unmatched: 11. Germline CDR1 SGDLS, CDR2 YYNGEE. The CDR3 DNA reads TGTGCCAGCAGCGGCTTACGAGCGGGGAGGGGCACAGATACGCAGTATTTT. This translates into CASSGLRAGRGTDTQYF.

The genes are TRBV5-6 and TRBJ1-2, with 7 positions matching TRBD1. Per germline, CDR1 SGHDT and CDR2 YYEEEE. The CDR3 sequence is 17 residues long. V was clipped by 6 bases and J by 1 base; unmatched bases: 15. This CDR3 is CASIRGDSPIINYGYTF. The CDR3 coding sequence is TGTGCCAGCATTCGAGGGGACAGCCCCATTATTAACTATGGCTACACCTTC.

The CDR3 DNA sequence: TGCGCCAGCAGTGAGTCGTGGCGGGGCGCCTACGAGCAGTACTTC. Protein product: CASSESWRGAYEQYF. J is TRBJ2-7 and V is TRBV10-2; a weak D match, TRBD2 (6 bases). The germline CDR1 and CDR2 sequences are WSHSY and SAAADI. The CDR3 has 15 residues. V lost 0 bases, J lost 2 bases, and 11 bases lay in between.

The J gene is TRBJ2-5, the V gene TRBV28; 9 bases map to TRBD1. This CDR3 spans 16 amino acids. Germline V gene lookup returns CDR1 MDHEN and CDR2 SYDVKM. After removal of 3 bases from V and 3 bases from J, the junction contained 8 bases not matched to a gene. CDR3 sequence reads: CASSFTGQGREETQYF. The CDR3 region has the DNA TGTGCCAGCAGTTTTACAGGACAGGGGAGAGAAGAGACCCAGTACTTC.

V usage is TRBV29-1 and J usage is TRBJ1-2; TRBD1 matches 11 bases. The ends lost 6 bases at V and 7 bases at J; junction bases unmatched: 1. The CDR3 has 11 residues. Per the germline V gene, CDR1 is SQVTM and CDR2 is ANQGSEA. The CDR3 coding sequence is TGCAGCGTGGGGACAGGGGGTGGCTACACCTTC. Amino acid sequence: CSVGTGGGYTF.

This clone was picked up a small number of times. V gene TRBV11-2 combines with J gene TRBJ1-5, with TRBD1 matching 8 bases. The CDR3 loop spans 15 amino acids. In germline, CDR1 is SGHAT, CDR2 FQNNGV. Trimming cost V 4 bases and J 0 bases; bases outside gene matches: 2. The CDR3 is CASSSTGASNQPQHF. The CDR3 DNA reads TGTGCCAGCAGCTCGACAGGGGCTAGCAATCAGCCCCAGCATTTT.

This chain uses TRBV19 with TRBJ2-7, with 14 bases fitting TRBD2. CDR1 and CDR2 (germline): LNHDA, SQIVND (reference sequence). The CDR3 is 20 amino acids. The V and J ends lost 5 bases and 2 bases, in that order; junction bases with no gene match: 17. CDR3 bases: TGTGCCAGTAGTGAAGTTCTTGGGACTAGCGGGAGTTATTTCCCCTACGAGCAGTACTTC. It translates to CASSEVLGTSGSYFPYEQYF.

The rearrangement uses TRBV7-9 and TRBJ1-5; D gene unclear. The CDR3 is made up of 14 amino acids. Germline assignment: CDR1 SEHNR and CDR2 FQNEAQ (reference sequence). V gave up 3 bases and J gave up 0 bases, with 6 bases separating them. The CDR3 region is CASSFQDSNQPQHF. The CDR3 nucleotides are TGTGCCAGCAGCTTTCAGGATAGCAATCAGCCCCAGCATTTT.